The entry that follows covers one T cell receptor beta chain sequence. Its antigen is unidentified. This entry belongs to a study of shared clonotypes between healthy human individuals. On the study more broadly: CD8 memory received one plate per donor, CD8 naive two, CD4 memory three and CD4 naive three.

Study results and caveats: What naive subsets generally showed was a larger estimated richness than memory subsets showed.

Per the original methods: Filtering of immunoSEQ junctional sequences could not match full-length read filtering. TCRdb's table, derived via immunoSEQ multiplex PCR, lists solely in-frame clones and lacks some. That table furnishes V, J and clone size, whereas the DNA furnished D and trimming. The sample consists of millions of clones, 90% to 95% of them appearing once. The J segment lost 5 bases and the V segment lost 6 bases, leaving 8 bases of the junction unmatched. Germline V CDR1 and CDR2: WSHSY, SAAADI. The CDR3 loop spans 15 amino acids. The sample was naive CD4+ T cells sorted from blood. Stated subset: CD45RA+ positively selected. The chain joins TRBV10-2 to TRBJ2-1; 9 bases fit TRBD1. This TCR came from a man between 18 and 35 years old in good health. In DNA, the CDR3 is TGCGCCAGCAGGAGGGGACAGGGAATCGACAATGAGCAGTTCTTC. It yields the protein CASRRGQGIDNEQFF.